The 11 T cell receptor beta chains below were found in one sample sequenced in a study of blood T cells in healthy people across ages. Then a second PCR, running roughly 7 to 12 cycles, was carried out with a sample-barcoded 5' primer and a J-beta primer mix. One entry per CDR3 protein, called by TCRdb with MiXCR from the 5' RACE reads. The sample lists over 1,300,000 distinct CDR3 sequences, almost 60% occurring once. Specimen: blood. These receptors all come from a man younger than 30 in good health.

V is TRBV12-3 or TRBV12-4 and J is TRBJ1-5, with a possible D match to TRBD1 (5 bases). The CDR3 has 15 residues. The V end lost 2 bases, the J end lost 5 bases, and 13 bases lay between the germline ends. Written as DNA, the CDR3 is TGTGCCAGCAGTTTACAGGGAAAGGGCGATCAGCCCCAGCATTTT. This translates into CASSLQGKGDQPQHF.

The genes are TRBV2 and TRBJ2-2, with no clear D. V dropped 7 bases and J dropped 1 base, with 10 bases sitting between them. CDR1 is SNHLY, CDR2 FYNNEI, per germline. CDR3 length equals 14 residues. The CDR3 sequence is CASNEHRNTGELFF. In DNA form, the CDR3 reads TGTGCCAGCAACGAACACAGGAACACCGGGGAGCTGTTTTTT.

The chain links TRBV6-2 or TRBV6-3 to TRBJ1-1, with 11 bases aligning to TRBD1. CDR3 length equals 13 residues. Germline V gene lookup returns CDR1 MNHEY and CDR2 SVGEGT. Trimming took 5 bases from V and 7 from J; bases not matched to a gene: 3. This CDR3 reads CASSGQGANEAFF. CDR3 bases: TGTGCCAGCAGTGGACAGGGGGCAAATGAAGCTTTCTTT.

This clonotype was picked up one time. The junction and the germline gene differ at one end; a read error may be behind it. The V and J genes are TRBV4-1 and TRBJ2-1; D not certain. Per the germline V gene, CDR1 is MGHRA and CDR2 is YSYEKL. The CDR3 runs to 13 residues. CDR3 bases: TGCACCAGCAGCCAAGTGGCCTACAATGAGCAGTTCTTC. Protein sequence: CTSSQVAYNEQFF.

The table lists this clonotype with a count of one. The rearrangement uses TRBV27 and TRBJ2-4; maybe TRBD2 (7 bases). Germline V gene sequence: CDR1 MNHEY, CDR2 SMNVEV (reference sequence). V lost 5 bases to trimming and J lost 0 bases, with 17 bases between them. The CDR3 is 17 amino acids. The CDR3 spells CASSGGRGALAKNIQYF. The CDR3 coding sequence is TGTGCCAGCAGTGGTGGGAGGGGGGCTCTAGCCAAAAACATTCAGTACTTC.

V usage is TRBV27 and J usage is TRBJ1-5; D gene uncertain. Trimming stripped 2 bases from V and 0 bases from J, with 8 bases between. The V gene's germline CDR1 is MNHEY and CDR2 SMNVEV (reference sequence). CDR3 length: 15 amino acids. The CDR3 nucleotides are TGTGCCAGCAGTTTAAGTGTGAATAGCAATCAGCCCCAGCATTTT. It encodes CASSLSVNSNQPQHF.

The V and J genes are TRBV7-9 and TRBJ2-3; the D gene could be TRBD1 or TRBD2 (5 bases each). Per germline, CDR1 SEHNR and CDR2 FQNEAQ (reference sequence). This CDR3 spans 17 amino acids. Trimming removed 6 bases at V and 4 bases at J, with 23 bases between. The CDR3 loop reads CASRPPLRGTGPDTQYF. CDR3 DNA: TGTGCCAGCAGACCTCCTCTGAGAGGGACGGGCCCAGATACGCAGTATTTT.

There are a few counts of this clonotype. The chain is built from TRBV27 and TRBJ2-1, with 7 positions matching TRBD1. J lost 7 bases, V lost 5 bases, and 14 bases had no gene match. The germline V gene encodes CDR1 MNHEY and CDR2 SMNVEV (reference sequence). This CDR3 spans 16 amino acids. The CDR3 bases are TGTGCCAGCAGTAGATTACAGGGGCCTGCAGGGAATGAGCAGTTCTTC. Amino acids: CASSRLQGPAGNEQFF.

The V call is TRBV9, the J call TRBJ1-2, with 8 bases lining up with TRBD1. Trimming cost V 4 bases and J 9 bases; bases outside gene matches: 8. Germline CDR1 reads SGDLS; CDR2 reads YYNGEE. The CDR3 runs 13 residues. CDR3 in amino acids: CASSPRTGLSYTF. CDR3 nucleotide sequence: TGTGCCAGCAGCCCCCGGACAGGGTTGAGCTACACCTTC.

The CDR3 sequence is CASLRDDYNEQFF. DNA for the CDR3: TGTGCCAGCCTGAGGGACGACTACAATGAGCAGTTCTTC. The chain has TRBV2 and TRBJ2-1; D assignment may be TRBD1 or TRBD2 (5 bases each). CDR1 and CDR2 from the germline V gene are SNHLY and FYNNEI. The CDR3 totals 13 residues. Deletions cut 8 bases from V and 3 bases from J, with 11 bases between.

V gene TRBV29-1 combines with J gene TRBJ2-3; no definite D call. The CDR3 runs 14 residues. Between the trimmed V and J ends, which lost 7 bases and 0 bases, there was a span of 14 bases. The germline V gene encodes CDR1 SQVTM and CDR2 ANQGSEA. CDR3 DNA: TGCAGCGCATACATGGGAACTAGCACAGATACGCAGTATTTT. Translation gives CSAYMGTSTDTQYF.